One and the same sample provided the 6 T cell receptor beta chains below, sequenced in a study of T cells in Graves' hyperthyroidism and ophthalmopathy. Amplified TCR beta CDR3 regions derived from RNA transcripts. A set of HTBI primers served as the primers for a first-round RT-PCR of the TCR CDR3. One entry per CDR3 protein, called by TCRdb with MiXCR from the multiplex PCR reads. Among some 620,000 distinct CDR3 sequences listed, under 20% were seen once. Sequencing was performed on blood. The receptors were sampled from a woman in her thirties with Graves' hyperthyroidism.

CDR3 in DNA: TGTGCCAGCAGCGTGGGAAGGGCGGGCACTGAAGCTTTCTTT. Translated, it gives CASSVGRAGTEAFF. V usage is TRBV9 and J usage is TRBJ1-1; D unresolved. The CDR3 spans 14 residues. The V end was cut by 2 bases, the J end by 4 bases, with 12 bases between. Germline V gives CDR1 SGDLS, CDR2 YYNGEE.

J is TRBJ1-6 and V is TRBV6-5; the D is unclear. V lost 2 bases and J 8 bases, leaving 7 bases between the germline ends. Germline-derived CDR1 and CDR2 are MNHEY and SVGAGI. CDR3 length equals 13 residues. The CDR3: CASSYGTYSPLHF. Written as DNA, the CDR3 is TGTGCCAGCAGTTACGGAACCTATTCACCCCTCCACTTT.

The genes are TRBV6-1 and TRBJ2-5, with a tentative D call TRBD1 (7 bases). This CDR3 has 11 residues. The V end lost 8 bases, the J end lost 14 bases, and 18 bases lay between the germline ends. Germline V gene lookup returns CDR1 MNHNS and CDR2 SASEGT. The CDR3 protein is CASQGGGVVYF. The CDR3 coding sequence is TGTGCCAGCCAGGGGGGCGGGGTGGTCTACTTC.

This clonotype has ten or more counts. This chain links TRBV28 with TRBJ1-6, with 8 bases lining up with TRBD1. Per the germline V gene, CDR1 is MDHEN and CDR2 is SYDVKM. CDR3 length: 14 residues. With 4 bases clipped from V and 11 bases from J, the junction kept 7 bases outside the gene matches. The CDR3 DNA sequence: TGTGCCAGCAGTTCCCGGACAGGGTGGCCACCCCTCCACTTT. Translating gives CASSSRTGWPPLHF. Full variable domain (remainder filled in from reference TRBV28 and TRBJ1-6): DVKVTQSSRYLVKRTGEKVFLECVQDMDHENMFWYRQDPGLGLRLIYFSYDVKMKEKGDIPEGYSVSREKKERFSLILESASTNQTSMYLCASSSRTGWPPLHFGNGTRLTVT.

This clonotype was detected ten times or more. The genes are TRBV10-1 and TRBJ1-1, with a possible D match to TRBD1 (6 bases). The CDR3 contains 16 residues. V was cut by 3 bases and J by 0 bases, with 14 bases left in between. The germline V gene has CDR1 WNHNN and CDR2 SYGVQD (reference sequence). The CDR3 loop reads CASSEEGGLMNTEAFF. The DNA of the CDR3 is TGCGCCAGCAGTGAAGAGGGGGGCCTCATGAACACTGAAGCTTTCTTT.

This clonotype was seen repeatedly, ten times or more. The chain uses TRBV30 and TRBJ1-1; D is possibly TRBD1 (6 bases). The CDR3 totals 15 residues. The germline V and J ends were trimmed by 3 bases and 1 base, with 15 bases remaining between them. Per germline, CDR1 GTSNPN and CDR2 SVGIG (reference sequence). Here the CDR3 reads CAWSIDRSANTEAFF. The CDR3 nucleotides are TGTGCCTGGAGCATAGACAGGTCTGCGAACACTGAAGCTTTCTTT. Using reference TRBV30 and TRBJ1-1 for the parts outside the CDR3, the full variable domain is SQTIHQWPATLVQPVGSPLSLECTVEGTSNPNLYWYRQAAGRGLQLLFYSVGIGQISSEVPQNLSASRPQDRQFILSSKKLLLSDSGFYLCAWSIDRSANTEAFFGQGTRLTVV.